One sample yielded the 10 T cell receptor beta chains listed below, sequenced in a study of blood T cell repertoires in COVID-19. Method: immunoSEQ multiplex PCR; TCRdb's copy keeps in-frame clones and lacks some. The top ten clones hold about 0.6% of a sample with 400,000 to 450,000 clones, 80% to 95% of them seen once. The sample taken for sequencing was PBMCs or T cells enriched from blood (not recorded which). The receptor source for this set is a young man who had recovered from COVID-19.

The gene calls are TRBV5-1 and TRBJ1-1, with D possibly TRBD1 on 5 matching bases. The CDR3 runs to 14 residues. Trimming removed 0 bases at V and 3 bases at J, with 9 bases between. The germline V gene has CDR1 SGHRS and CDR2 YFSETQ. CDR3 loop: CASSLGVRDTEAFF. CDR3 DNA sequence: TGCGCCAGCAGCTTGGGGGTCAGGGACACTGAAGCTTTCTTT.

This rearrangement joins TRBV28 to TRBJ1-2; D is unclear. V was trimmed by 7 bases and J by 5 bases, leaving 17 bases between them. The CDR3 runs 14 residues. Germline lookup yields CDR1 MDHEN and CDR2 SYDVKM. For the CDR3, the DNA is TGTGCCAGCAACATGGCTCTGGAGGGTTATGGCTACACCTTC. Its protein product is CASNMALEGYGYTF.

The DNA for the CDR3 is TGTGCCAGCAGCCAAGACGCGAATGGCTACACCTTC. This codes for CASSQDANGYTF. V usage is TRBV3-1 (or the pseudogene TRBV3-2) and J usage is TRBJ1-2; D call uncertain. The CDR3 length is 12 residues. Trimming removed 0 bases from V and 6 bases from J, with 5 bases in between. CDR1 LGHDT and CDR2 YNNKEL come from the germline V gene (reference sequence).

The chain combines TRBV27 with TRBJ2-1, with 7 bases fitting TRBD2. Germline V CDR1 and CDR2: MNHEY, SMNVEV (reference sequence). The CDR3 extends over 14 amino acids. V was pared by 10 bases and J by 4 bases, with 10 bases of the junction left unmatched. CDR3 protein: CATRGRAGYNEQFF. The DNA of the CDR3 is TGTGCCACCCGGGGGAGGGCCGGGTACAATGAGCAGTTCTTC.

The gene calls are TRBV29-1 and TRBJ1-1; D gene ambiguous. V lost 6 bases, J lost 1 base, and 9 bases lay in between. CDR3 length equals 12 residues. Looked up from germline, CDR1 is SQVTM and CDR2 is ANQGSEA. The CDR3 sequence: CSVIHQNTEAFF. The CDR3 coding sequence is TGCAGCGTGATACACCAGAACACTGAAGCTTTCTTT.

The V gene is TRBV27, the J gene TRBJ1-5; 9 bases are a match to TRBD1. The junction had 5 bases not matched to a gene; V was cut back by 1 base and J by 4 bases. Per the germline V gene, CDR1 is MNHEY and CDR2 is SMNVEV (reference sequence). CDR3 length: 16 amino acids. The chain's CDR3 is CASSLFAGQGNQPQHF. The CDR3 DNA follows: TGTGCCAGCAGTTTATTCGCGGGACAGGGAAATCAGCCCCAGCATTTT.

The chain links TRBV29-1 to TRBJ1-1, with 9 bases matching TRBD1. The ends lost 6 bases at V and 9 bases at J; junction bases unmatched: 8. The CDR3 extends over 12 amino acids. From germline, CDR1 is SQVTM and CDR2 ANQGSEA. The CDR3 DNA reads TGCAGCGTGACTTGGACAGGGGCTCAAGCTTTCTTT. Amino acids: CSVTWTGAQAFF.

This chain uses TRBV5-1 with TRBJ1-2; TRBD1 matches at 8 bases. The CDR3 is 16 amino acids. CDR1 SGHRS and CDR2 YFSETQ come from the germline V gene. V dropped 5 bases and J dropped 3; count of bases not matched to a gene: 12. CDR3 residues: CASRSQSGGADYGYTF. The CDR3 DNA follows: TGCGCCAGCAGGTCCCAATCAGGGGGCGCCGACTATGGCTACACCTTC.

This chain joins TRBV5-1 and TRBJ2-1; 7 bases are shared with TRBD1. Germline V gene data show CDR1 as SGHRS and CDR2 as YFSETQ. Trimming at V came to 4 bases and at J to 10 bases, leaving 8 bases not matched to a gene. This CDR3 is built from 13 residues. CDR3 nucleotide sequence: TGCGCCAGCAGCCCCATGACAGGGAACGAGCAGTTCTTC. This sequence encodes CASSPMTGNEQFF.

As for this clone: Distinct nucleotide sequences in the sample also encode this CDR3. The chain links TRBV19 to TRBJ1-2; D is unclear. CDR3 length equals 13 residues. Germline V gene lookup returns CDR1 LNHDA and CDR2 SQIVND (reference sequence). V was clipped by 5 bases and J by 4 bases, with 11 bases between them. The CDR3 protein is CASSLTESYGYTF. The CDR3 nucleotides are TGTGCCAGTAGTTTAACAGAGAGCTATGGCTACACCTTC.